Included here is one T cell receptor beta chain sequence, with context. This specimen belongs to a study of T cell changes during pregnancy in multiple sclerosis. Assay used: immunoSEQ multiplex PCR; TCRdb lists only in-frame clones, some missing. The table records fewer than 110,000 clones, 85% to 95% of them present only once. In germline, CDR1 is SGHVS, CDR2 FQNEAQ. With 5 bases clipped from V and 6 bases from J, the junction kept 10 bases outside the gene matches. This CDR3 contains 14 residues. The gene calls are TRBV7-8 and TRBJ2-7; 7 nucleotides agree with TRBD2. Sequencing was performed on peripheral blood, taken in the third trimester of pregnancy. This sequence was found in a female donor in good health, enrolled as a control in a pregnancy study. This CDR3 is CASSEMGGFREQYF. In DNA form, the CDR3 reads TGTGCCAGCAGCGAAATGGGGGGGTTCCGCGAGCAGTACTTC. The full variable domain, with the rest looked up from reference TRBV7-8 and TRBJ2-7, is GAGVSQSPRYKVAKRGQDVALRCDPISGHVSLFWYQQALGQGPEFLTYFQNEAQLDKSGLPSDRFFAERPEGSVSTLKIQRTQQEDSAVYLCASSEMGGFREQYFGPGTRLTVT.